This T cell receptor beta chain was sequenced for a study of monozygotic twins with cystic fibrosis. Here immunoSEQ multiplex PCR was the method, and the copy in TCRdb shows in-frame clones only, minus some. This sample has around 36,000 clones, with approximately 67% found just once. Study results and limitations: Monozygotic CF twin pairs shared significantly more nucleotide-identical clonotypes than unrelated CF individuals did. In this small cohort, shared CDR3 numbers showed no association with age, concordance or disease severity.

This CDR3 is built from 13 residues. Germline CDR1 reads KGHSH; CDR2 reads LQKENI. With 2 bases removed from V and 4 bases from J, the gap between germline ends came to 9 bases. This clone was seen a handful of times. Its antigen is undetermined. Source material: blood. The J gene is TRBJ2-7, the V gene TRBV18; possibly TRBD1 for D (7 bases). This TCR was sampled from a girl aged 5-17 years with cystic fibrosis. The CDR3 spells CASSPAGGYEQYV. The CDR3 DNA follows: TGTGCCAGCTCACCAGCAGGGGGGTACGAGCAGTACGTC.